This passage covers 28 T cell receptor beta chains from one sample sequenced in a study of cytomegalovirus exposure and HLA in healthy donors. The PCR contained 60 Vbeta and 13 Jbeta primers. Sequencing used immunoSEQ multiplex PCR; TCRdb keeps in-frame clones, though not all of them. In the table there are 150,000 to 200,000 clones, 80% to 85% of which are singletons. Sample: PBMCs. These receptors were collected from a woman between 35 and 50 years old in good health and CMV-seronegative.

There are a few counts of this clone. V gene TRBV11-3 combines with J gene TRBJ2-1; 9 nucleotides agree with TRBD2. From germline, CDR1 is SGHNT and CDR2 YENEEA. The CDR3 extends over 15 amino acids. The V segment lost 4 bases and the J segment 8 bases; nucleotides outside the gene matches: 9. The CDR3 reads CASSWLAGAGDEQFF. The CDR3 DNA is TGTGCCAGCAGCTGGTTAGCGGGAGCTGGGGATGAGCAGTTCTTC.

This clone was observed a few times. The chain carries TRBV27 and TRBJ1-1; D is possibly TRBD1 (6 bases). V lost 6 bases, J lost 12 bases, and 23 bases lay in between. Germline CDR1 is MNHEY and CDR2 is SMNVEV (reference sequence). This CDR3 has 14 amino acids. The CDR3: CASRAQQGGHGTFF. The CDR3 DNA is TGTGCCAGCAGGGCTCAACAGGGCGGGCATGGGACTTTCTTT.

This clone was found once. One end of the junction varies from germline; a read error may be responsible. Written as DNA, the CDR3 is TGTGCTAGCAGCTTAGGAAGGGGTAGTGAGACCCAGTACTTC. The encoded protein is CASSLGRGSETQYF. The chain combines TRBV7-7 with TRBJ2-5, with a weak D call TRBD1 (5 bases). The germline CDR1 and CDR2 sequences are SSHAT and FNYEAQ (reference sequence). The CDR3 sequence is 14 residues long.

The J gene is TRBJ1-5, the V gene TRBV19, with D perhaps TRBD1 (6 bases). Germline loops: CDR1 LNHDA, CDR2 SQIVND (reference sequence). The CDR3 consists of 16 residues. V was pared by 3 bases and J by 0 bases, with 12 bases between. CDR3 residues: CASSMEDRNSNQPQHF. The CDR3 nucleotides read TGTGCCAGTAGTATGGAAGACAGGAATAGCAATCAGCCCCAGCATTTT.

The rearrangement links TRBV11-3 to TRBJ2-5; D is ambiguous. V was cut by 2 bases and J by 4 bases, with 5 bases left in between. CDR3 size: 12 residues. Germline CDR1 and CDR2: SGHNT and YENEEA. The CDR3 loop reads CASSLLPETQYF. The CDR3 nucleotides are TGTGCCAGCAGCTTACTCCCAGAGACCCAGTACTTC.

This chain joins TRBV7-3 and TRBJ1-5, with D hard to call. CDR1 and CDR2 from the germline V gene are SGHTA and FQGTGA. The CDR3 is 14 amino acids. V lost 2 bases and J 0 bases, leaving 5 bases between the germline ends. This chain's CDR3 is CASSLDSSNQPQHF. CDR3 bases: TGTGCCAGCAGCTTAGACTCTAGCAATCAGCCCCAGCATTTT.

V and J are TRBV6-6 and TRBJ1-3, with 10 positions matching TRBD1. Trimming removed 0 bases from V and 6 bases from J; junction bases left unmatched: 5. The CDR3 covers 16 residues. Germline V gene data show CDR1 as MNHNY and CDR2 as SVGAGI (reference sequence). CDR3 coding DNA: TGTGCCAGCAGTTACTCGTTGACAGGGGGCGAAAACACCATATATTTT. This gives the protein CASSYSLTGGENTIYF.

V is TRBV12-5 and J is TRBJ2-1, with TRBD1 matching 8 bases. The CDR3 totals 15 residues. CDR1 is LGHNT, CDR2 FRNRAP, per germline. V dropped 4 bases and J dropped 4; count of bases not matched to a gene: 6. CDR3: CASGYDRGPYNEQFF. The DNA of the CDR3 is TGTGCTAGTGGTTATGACAGGGGTCCTTACAATGAGCAGTTCTTC.

The genes are TRBV5-5 and TRBJ2-5; 7 nucleotides match TRBD1. This CDR3 contains 15 residues. The germline CDR1 and CDR2 sequences are SGHKS and YYEKEE (reference sequence). The ends lost 4 bases at V and 1 base at J; junction bases unmatched: 7. The CDR3 coding sequence is TGTGCCAGCAGCATACGGACAGGCCCCCAAGAGACCCAGTACTTC. Protein product: CASSIRTGPQETQYF.

V gene TRBV5-4 combines with J gene TRBJ2-1; maybe TRBD2 (5 bases). In germline, CDR1 is SGHNT, CDR2 YYREEE (reference sequence). The germline V and J ends were trimmed by 0 bases and 0 bases, with 7 bases remaining between them. The CDR3 contains 15 residues. CDR3 in amino acids: CASSLVGSSYNEQFF. CDR3 nucleotide sequence: TGTGCCAGCAGCTTGGTGGGGAGCTCCTACAATGAGCAGTTCTTC.

The gene calls are TRBV6-1 and TRBJ2-3; tentatively, D is TRBD1 (6 bases). The CDR3 consists of 14 residues. Trimming shortened V by 8 bases and J by 6 bases, and 18 bases separated the two germline ends. CDR1 MNHNS and CDR2 SASEGT come from the germline V gene. In DNA form, the CDR3 reads TGTGCCAGCGGGGTGGGGGCGTTGACCGATACGCAGTATTTT. It is translated as CASGVGALTDTQYF.

The V gene is TRBV5-1, the J gene TRBJ2-7, with D hard to call. Trimming shortened V by 2 bases and J by 5 bases, and 5 bases separated the two germline ends. Per germline, CDR1 SGHRS and CDR2 YFSETQ. The CDR3 consists of 11 residues. In nucleotides, the CDR3 is TGCGCCAGCAGCTTCCGGGACGAGCAGTACTTC. The encoded protein is CASSFRDEQYF.

J is TRBJ2-5 and V is TRBV5-1; D is perhaps TRBD1 (6 bases). V shed 4 bases and J shed 1 base, with 14 bases lying between them. The CDR3 has 15 residues. CDR1 is SGHRS, CDR2 YFSETQ, per germline. CDR3 nucleotide sequence: TGCGCCAGCAGCCGATCCACAGGGTTCCAAGAGACCCAGTACTTC. Amino acid sequence: CASSRSTGFQETQYF.

The CDR3 is CASRRGLQQAKNIQYF. Written as DNA, the CDR3 is TGTGCCAGCAGGAGGGGGCTCCAACAAGCCAAAAACATTCAGTACTTC. The J gene is TRBJ2-4, the V gene TRBV2; 7 nucleotides agree with TRBD1. V gave up 6 bases and J gave up 0 bases; unmatched junction bases: 8. There are 16 residues in the CDR3. Per the germline V gene, CDR1 is SNHLY and CDR2 is FYNNEI.

The V gene is TRBV30, the J gene TRBJ1-5; no definite D call. This CDR3 region has 14 residues. Germline V gene data show CDR1 as GTSNPN and CDR2 as SVGIG (reference sequence). Trimming took off 0 bases at V and 7 bases at J, with 13 bases between the two ends. The CDR3 DNA is TGTGCCTGGAGTGTACTGAGCGTTCTCCAGCCCCAGCATTTT. Translating it yields CAWSVLSVLQPQHF.

This clone was found once. The gene calls are TRBV10-3 and TRBJ2-7; the D gene is possibly TRBD2 (6 bases). The CDR3 length is 15 residues. Trimming shortened V by 0 bases and J by 0 bases, and 9 bases separated the two germline ends. CDR1 is ENHRY, CDR2 SYGVKD, per germline. The CDR3 region is CAISESGGFSYEQYV. The CDR3 DNA is TGTGCCATCAGTGAGTCGGGGGGTTTCTCCTACGAGCAGTACGTC.

J is TRBJ2-3 and V is TRBV19; TRBD2 agrees at 15 bases. From germline, CDR1 is LNHDA and CDR2 SQIVND (reference sequence). V trimming: 5 bases; J trimming: 3 bases; junction bases outside the gene matches: 3. The CDR3 consists of 16 residues. CDR3 in amino acids: CASSPGLAGGTDTQYF. The CDR3 nucleotides read TGTGCCAGTAGTCCTGGACTAGCGGGAGGGACAGATACGCAGTATTTT.

V and J are TRBV7-9 and TRBJ1-2; perhaps TRBD1 as D (6 bases). Trimming cost V 7 bases and J 5 bases, with 17 bases left between them. This CDR3 region has 14 residues. Germline CDR1 and CDR2: SEHNR and FQNEAQ (reference sequence). The CDR3 DNA reads TGTGCCAGCACAATCGAAGGACAGATTTATGGCTACACCTTC. Translating gives CASTIEGQIYGYTF.

V and J are TRBV5-4 and TRBJ1-2, with D perhaps TRBD1 (6 bases). Germline loops: CDR1 SGHNT, CDR2 YYREEE (reference sequence). Trimming took 4 bases from V and 2 from J, leaving 15 bases between them. CDR3 length: 15 residues. The CDR3 region is CASSLPQGSNYGYTF. The CDR3 nucleotides read TGTGCCAGCAGCCTCCCTCAGGGGAGCAACTATGGCTACACCTTC.

This clone was seen a few times. The chain joins TRBV30 to TRBJ2-7; 7 bases align to TRBD2. CDR1 is GTSNPN, CDR2 SVGIG, per germline (reference sequence). The CDR3 spans 12 residues. V trimming: 0 bases; J trimming: 6 bases; junction bases outside the gene matches: 2. CDR3 DNA: TGTGCCTGGAGTGTTGGCGGGAGCGAGCAGTACGTC. Translation gives CAWSVGGSEQYV.

V and J are TRBV4-3 and TRBJ1-1; D is ambiguous. This CDR3 is built from 13 residues. Trimming took 0 bases from V and 2 from J, leaving 4 bases between them. Germline V gene lookup returns CDR1 LGHNA and CDR2 YSLEER. The DNA of the CDR3 is TGCGCCAGCAGCCAAGATCTTAACACTGAAGCTTTCTTT. It is translated as CASSQDLNTEAFF.

The sample holds one count of this clone. This chain uses TRBV28 with TRBJ1-4; no reliable D call. CDR3 size: 12 residues. Trimming took 5 bases from V and 8 from J, leaving 9 bases between them. Per the germline V gene, CDR1 is MDHEN and CDR2 is SYDVKM. The CDR3 here is CASSTPQEKLFF. The CDR3, as DNA: TGTGCCAGCAGTACCCCGCAGGAAAAACTGTTTTTT.

The chain is built from TRBV7-2 and TRBJ2-2, with 10 bases aligning to TRBD2. Germline lookup yields CDR1 SGHTA and CDR2 FQGNSA. Trimming took 7 bases from V and 7 from J; bases not matched to a gene: 12. The CDR3 covers 16 residues. The DNA of the CDR3 is TGTGCCAGCACCCCGGGACTAGCGTTCGGTGGCGGGGAGCTGTTTTTT. This gives the protein CASTPGLAFGGGELFF.

This rearrangement joins TRBV19 to TRBJ1-1; tentative D call: TRBD1 (5 bases). Germline V gene lookup returns CDR1 LNHDA and CDR2 SQIVND (reference sequence). The CDR3 totals 15 residues. V dropped 7 bases and J dropped 1 base, with 16 bases sitting between them. Here the CDR3 DNA reads TGTGCCAGTAAAGGGGCCCCCGGGGGGAACACTGAAGCTTTCTTT. Its translation: CASKGAPGGNTEAFF.

The rearrangement joins TRBV7-7 to TRBJ2-1; TRBD2 matches 9 bases. The CDR3 is 15 residues long. Germline V gene sequence: CDR1 SSHAT, CDR2 FNYEAQ (reference sequence). The V gene end was trimmed by 5 bases and the J gene end by 4 bases; junction bases not matched to a gene: 6. The CDR3 nucleotides read TGTGCCAGCAGCCCGACTAGCGGTTATTACAATGAGCAGTTCTTC. This codes for CASSPTSGYYNEQFF.

J is TRBJ2-6 and V is TRBV14, with 7 bases matching TRBD1. Per the germline V gene, CDR1 is SGHDN and CDR2 is FVKESK. Unmatched junction bases numbered 11, after V lost 0 bases and J lost 0 bases. The CDR3 loop spans 20 amino acids. CDR3 DNA: TGTGCCAGCAGCCAAGAAGTAGGGCAGGGGGAAGCCTCTGGGGCCAACGTCCTGACTTTC. Its translation is CASSQEVGQGEASGANVLTF. Combining the CDR3 with reference TRBV14 and TRBJ2-6 gives the whole variable domain EAGVTQFPSHSVIEKGQTVTLRCDPISGHDNLYWYRRVMGKEIKFLLHFVKESKQDESGMPNNRFLAERTGGTYSTLKVQPAELEDSGVYFCASSQEVGQGEASGANVLTFGAGSRLTVL.

Only one count was recorded for this clone. The chain links TRBV30 to TRBJ2-7; the D gene is possibly TRBD2 (6 bases). This CDR3 spans 13 amino acids. Germline V lookup: CDR1 GTSNPN, CDR2 SVGIG (reference sequence). Trimming shortened V by 8 bases and J by 0 bases, and 14 bases separated the two germline ends. The CDR3 region has the DNA TGTGCCACCCAGACGGACTACTCCTACGAGCAGTACTTC. Translated, it gives CATQTDYSYEQYF.

This clone was seen a handful of times. Sequence at one end of the junction differs from germline and may be a read error. V is TRBV7-9 and J is TRBJ2-1; TRBD2 aligns across 11 bases. The germline V gene has CDR1 SEHNR and CDR2 FQNEAQ (reference sequence). This CDR3 comprises 14 residues. CDR3 amino acids: CASSLSLSGRDCIF. CDR3 DNA: TGTGCCAGCAGCTTATCACTTAGCGGGAGGGACTGTATCTTC.